The source of this T cell receptor beta chain is a study of somatic mutations in cytotoxic T cells in rheumatoid arthritis. As regards this clone: The antigen remains unidentified.

The germline CDR1 and CDR2 sequences are MNHNS and SASEGT. Between the trimmed V and J ends, which lost 3 bases and 3 bases, there was a span of 8 bases. The CDR3 length is 13 residues. Both CD4+ and CD8+ cells were separated through positive magnetic bead selection, and their purity was verified using flow cytometry. In the authors' methods: Large patient CD8+ clones, those above 1%, rarely matched published virus-specific TCRB sequences. Here immunoSEQ multiplex PCR was the method, and the copy in TCRdb shows in-frame clones only, minus some. That table supplies the V and J calls and clone size; D and trimming were determined from the DNA. The table has about 17,000 clones, approximately 80% seen once. Study-wide findings and caveats: Significant differences in CD8+ T-cell clonality were not found between rheumatoid arthritis patients and healthy controls (age-matched). Per patient, the largest CD8+ clone was found to exceed 20% of CD8+ cells in about an eighth of the roughly 65 cases.

This TCR derives from an adult with rheumatoid arthritis. The sample taken for sequencing was CD8+ T cells sorted from blood. The genes are TRBV6-1 and TRBJ1-2; D is undetermined. The CDR3 protein is CASSDQTDYGYTF. CDR3 bases: TGTGCCAGCAGTGATCAGACCGACTATGGCTACACCTTC.